This is a list of T cell receptor beta chains from one sample in a study of T cells in Graves' hyperthyroidism and ophthalmopathy. TCRdb used MiXCR to reprocess the multiplex PCR reads, holding one entry per CDR3 protein. The table has some 500,000 distinct CDR3 sequences, around 15% seen once. The sample consisted of blood. These receptors were taken from a woman in her late teens or twenties with Graves' hyperthyroidism. Both conserved end residues are part of each CDR3. The order of the fields is V gene, J gene, CDR3 protein.

v_call: TRBV29-1; j_call: TRBJ2-1; cdr3_aa: CSATQGGNNEQFF
v_call: TRBV15; j_call: TRBJ2-1; cdr3_aa: CATSPIRSSYNEQFF
v_call: TRBV5-1; j_call: TRBJ2-1; cdr3_aa: CASSLDRGAYNEQFF
v_call: TRBV12-5; j_call: TRBJ2-3; cdr3_aa: CASGSGQGVDTQYF
v_call: TRBV25-1; j_call: TRBJ1-2; cdr3_aa: CASSEFVDLNYGYTF
v_call: TRBV11-2; j_call: TRBJ1-1; cdr3_aa: CASSTTGSVEAFF
v_call: TRBV7-2; j_call: TRBJ2-5; cdr3_aa: CASSLNRLSGETQYF
v_call: TRBV6-1; j_call: TRBJ1-1; cdr3_aa: CASSATGVDEAFF
v_call: TRBV7-9; j_call: TRBJ2-3; cdr3_aa: CASSYLWTGDTDTQYF
v_call: TRBV19; j_call: TRBJ2-6; cdr3_aa: CASREGTRSRSGANVLTF
v_call: TRBV7-2; j_call: TRBJ2-1; cdr3_aa: CASSPGLHNEQFF
v_call: TRBV18; j_call: TRBJ2-3; cdr3_aa: CASSPGTTDTQYF
v_call: TRBV30; j_call: TRBJ1-4; cdr3_aa: CAWSVLGQLEKLFF
v_call: TRBV19; j_call: TRBJ1-4; cdr3_aa: CASHSPGALNEKLFF
v_call: TRBV6-1; j_call: TRBJ1-4; cdr3_aa: CASSEHSTNEKLFF
v_call: TRBV19; j_call: TRBJ2-1; cdr3_aa: CASSPRGRGAYNEQFF
v_call: TRBV10-3; j_call: TRBJ2-3; cdr3_aa: CAISEPGGPDTQYF
v_call: TRBV19; j_call: TRBJ1-5; cdr3_aa: CASSEGPAGNQPQHF
v_call: TRBV11-3; j_call: TRBJ2-5; cdr3_aa: CASSDFTGDETQYF
v_call: TRBV7-3; j_call: TRBJ2-2; cdr3_aa: CASSLNTLAGTGELFF
v_call: TRBV24-1; j_call: TRBJ2-5; cdr3_aa: CATSDLHSGSAEGTQYF
v_call: TRBV29-1; j_call: TRBJ1-1; cdr3_aa: CSVPGANTEAFF
v_call: TRBV11-3; j_call: TRBJ1-6; cdr3_aa: CASSFRTGDFSPLHF
v_call: TRBV12-3/TRBV12-4; j_call: TRBJ2-3; cdr3_aa: CASRMVDTQYF
v_call: TRBV19; j_call: TRBJ2-5; cdr3_aa: CASSSPGLAGVGETQYF
v_call: TRBV7-9; j_call: TRBJ2-5; cdr3_aa: CASSLGDREETQYF
v_call: TRBV5-1; j_call: TRBJ2-5; cdr3_aa: CASSLTRREQETQYF
v_call: TRBV15; j_call: TRBJ1-1; cdr3_aa: CATSSRTDFYTEAFF
v_call: TRBV6-5; j_call: TRBJ2-4; cdr3_aa: CASSYSGAGGDIQYF
v_call: TRBV30; j_call: TRBJ1-2; cdr3_aa: CAWTGTGGPSYGYTF
v_call: TRBV7-3; j_call: TRBJ2-7; cdr3_aa: CASSLNRGYEQYF
v_call: TRBV11-3; j_call: TRBJ1-5; cdr3_aa: CASSLDGAQPQHF
v_call: TRBV6-1; j_call: TRBJ2-3; cdr3_aa: CASGGLAASTDTQYF
v_call: TRBV2; j_call: TRBJ2-7; cdr3_aa: CASSGTGVLSYEQYF
v_call: TRBV6-1; j_call: TRBJ1-1; cdr3_aa: CASRRAEGTEAFF
v_call: TRBV30; j_call: TRBJ1-1; cdr3_aa: CAWSAGPNTEAFF
v_call: TRBV12-5; j_call: TRBJ1-6; cdr3_aa: CASASKGGSYNSPLHF
v_call: TRBV19; j_call: TRBJ1-1; cdr3_aa: CASSITGFSTLEAFF
v_call: TRBV2; j_call: TRBJ2-1; cdr3_aa: CASREIVGTSGRESYNEQFF
v_call: TRBV7-2; j_call: TRBJ2-5; cdr3_aa: CASSSTRLAGVETQYF
v_call: TRBV10-3; j_call: TRBJ2-2; cdr3_aa: CAISSGNAGELFF
v_call: TRBV4-3; j_call: TRBJ2-5; cdr3_aa: CASSQEGGRAGTQYF
v_call: TRBV29-1; j_call: TRBJ2-5; cdr3_aa: CSVRQRSQETQYF
v_call: TRBV5-5; j_call: TRBJ2-7; cdr3_aa: CASSRAAARQYF
v_call: TRBV5-1; j_call: TRBJ1-2; cdr3_aa: CASSLDRTGIMGGYTF
v_call: TRBV27; j_call: TRBJ1-6; cdr3_aa: CASRGIDRANSPLHF
v_call: TRBV6-6; j_call: TRBJ2-3; cdr3_aa: CASSYAHRGTSTDTQYF
v_call: TRBV20-1; j_call: TRBJ1-2; cdr3_aa: CSARGRERGGYTF
v_call: TRBV12-3/TRBV12-4; j_call: TRBJ1-4; cdr3_aa: CASSDPRGSTNEKLFF
v_call: TRBV10-3; j_call: TRBJ2-3; cdr3_aa: CAISESSLASTDTQYF
v_call: TRBV11-2; j_call: TRBJ2-1; cdr3_aa: CASSAGTSGRYNEQFF
v_call: TRBV24-1; j_call: TRBJ2-1; cdr3_aa: CATSDSFAGVLNEQFF
v_call: TRBV12-3/TRBV12-4; j_call: TRBJ2-4; cdr3_aa: CASTIGGGLWENIQYF
v_call: TRBV11-2; j_call: TRBJ2-5; cdr3_aa: CASRGIGTETQYF
v_call: TRBV6-1; j_call: TRBJ2-1; cdr3_aa: CASSESNNSGRGPFF
v_call: TRBV5-1; j_call: TRBJ2-1; cdr3_aa: CASSTLVSGTGGGDEQFF
v_call: TRBV30; j_call: TRBJ1-6; cdr3_aa: CAWGGQGTGSPLHF
v_call: TRBV13; j_call: TRBJ2-7; cdr3_aa: CASSLGGDSTRYEQYF
v_call: TRBV2; j_call: TRBJ1-2; cdr3_aa: CASSNTHDTF